This TCR beta chain was obtained from a study of T-cell reconstitution after alpha-beta-depleted transplantation in children. At least ten counts were recorded for this clonotype. The germline CDR1 and CDR2 sequences are SGHAT and FQNNGV. There are 13 residues in the CDR3. With 5 bases removed from V and 6 bases from J, the gap between germline ends came to 11 bases. The TCRbeta library was prepared with unique molecular identifiers. Via MiXCR, TCRdb re-called the PCR reads, giving one row per CDR3 protein. The sample lists 350,000 to 450,000 distinct CDR3 sequences; roughly 13% were seen once. This sequence was found in a human donor who donated a stem cell graft to a child with Fanconi anemia. V and J are TRBV11-2 and TRBJ2-1, with TRBD1 as a possible D gene (5 bases). This specimen consisted of PBMCs, obtained from the stem cell graft. CDR3 coding DNA: TGTGCCAGCAGCCCCGGACACCTCAATGAGCAGTTCTTC. As protein: CASSPGHLNEQFF.